This T cell receptor beta chain was recorded in a study of blood T cell repertoires in COVID-19. Authors' data handling: By means of reference gene primer amplification, nucleated cell counts were estimated. Assay: immunoSEQ multiplex PCR; the TCRdb copy retains only in-frame clones and omits some. From that table come the V and J calls and clone size; the DNA was used to work out D and trimming. The sample carries some 260,000 clones, 80% to 90% recorded once. V was pared by 6 bases and J by 7 bases, with 15 bases between. The CDR3 has 13 amino acids. CDR1 and CDR2 (germline): MNHEY, SMNVEV (reference sequence). The study recruited people aged roughly 18 to 95 years across under 25 US areas.

The chain couples TRBV27 to TRBJ1-2, with D perhaps TRBD1 (6 bases). Sequenced material: PBMCs or T cells enriched from blood (not recorded which). The sequence came from a young man with acute COVID-19. In DNA form, the CDR3 reads TGTGCCAGCAGGAAACAGGACAGCTCTGGCTACACCTTC. Translated: CASRKQDSSGYTF.